The clone carrying this T cell receptor (beta chain) has just a few counts. Its antigen is currently unknown. This record belongs to a study of blood T cells in healthy people across ages. Trimming removed 3 bases from V and 0 bases from J, with 20 bases in between. Germline values: CDR1 ENHRY, CDR2 SYGVKD. The CDR3 loop spans 18 amino acids. Study-level findings and limits: Long-lived donors exceeded aged donors in naive CD4+ cells and diversity. When one million T cells were used, diversity estimates were thought to be underestimates. Roughly linear age-related decline in beta diversity appeared, significant by age approximately 41.

Together with a sample-barcoded 5' primer, a J-beta primer mix was included in a second PCR lasting about 7 to 11 cycles. Every sample returned 2.5 million or more CDR3-containing paired-end reads. TCRdb analysed the 5' RACE reads with MiXCR anew, one entry per CDR3 protein. The table records hundreds of thousands of distinct CDR3 sequences, 45% to 70% of them present only once. What was sequenced was blood. This clonotype was obtained from a man aged 35-49 years in good health. J is TRBJ1-2 and V is TRBV10-3, with a possible D match to TRBD1 (5 bases). This chain's CDR3 is CAISEPSDRRKANYGYTF. The CDR3 DNA reads TGTGCCATCAGTGAACCCTCCGACAGAAGAAAAGCTAACTATGGCTACACCTTC.